The 8 T cell receptor beta chains given below trace back to one sample, sequenced in a study of shared clonotypes between healthy human individuals. Using immunoSEQ multiplex PCR, the repertoire was profiled, and TCRdb retains in-frame clones only, with some absent. Of 2.3 million or so clones listed, 85% to 95% are singletons. What was sequenced was naive CD4+ T cells from PBMCs. Subset specified: CD45RA+ positively selected. The source of these receptors is a man aged 18 to 30 in good health. Some clones in this sample may be carry-over from other donors' samples.

The chain is built from TRBV7-2 and TRBJ2-4, with TRBD2 matching over 7 bases. Germline V CDR1 and CDR2: SGHTA, FQGNSA. The CDR3 covers 12 residues. V lost 5 bases to trimming and J lost 10 bases; unmatched junction nucleotides: 5. For the CDR3, the DNA is TGTGCCAGCAGCGCCGGCGGGGGTATTCAGTACTTC. It encodes CASSAGGGIQYF.

This chain links TRBV5-4 with TRBJ1-4, with a possible D match to TRBD1 (5 bases). Germline V gene sequence: CDR1 SGHNT, CDR2 YYREEE (reference sequence). This CDR3 comprises 18 residues. Trimming removed 4 bases from V and 0 bases from J, with 19 bases in between. CDR3 sequence reads: CASSPGPRDGATNEKLFF. CDR3 nucleotide sequence: TGTGCCAGCAGCCCCGGCCCTAGGGACGGTGCAACTAATGAAAAACTGTTTTTT.

About this clone: Other DNA variants within this sample encode the same CDR3. V usage is TRBV29-1 and J usage is TRBJ2-2; 8 bases are shared with TRBD1. The CDR3 loop spans 13 amino acids. After removal of 6 bases from V and 3 bases from J, the junction contained 3 bases not matched to a gene. From germline, CDR1 is SQVTM and CDR2 ANQGSEA. The CDR3 reads CSVGQGDTGELFF. CDR3 DNA: TGCAGCGTAGGACAGGGAGACACCGGGGAGCTGTTTTTT.

The chain recombines TRBV9 with TRBJ1-5; D gene uncertain. The CDR3 covers 15 residues. Germline V gene lookup returns CDR1 SGDLS and CDR2 YYNGEE. V lost 0 bases and J 1 base, leaving 8 bases between the germline ends. This CDR3 is CASSVDPESNQPQHF. The DNA for the CDR3 is TGTGCCAGCAGCGTAGACCCAGAAAGCAATCAGCCCCAGCATTTT.

This chain uses TRBV5-1 with TRBJ2-7; TRBD1 is a possible D gene (6 bases). The V gene's germline CDR1 is SGHRS and CDR2 YFSETQ. CDR3 length: 13 amino acids. V dropped 3 bases and J dropped 5 bases, with 12 bases sitting between them. In DNA form, the CDR3 reads TGCGCCAGCAGCTCTACAGGGTTCGACGAGCAGTACTTC. Translation: CASSSTGFDEQYF.

V gene TRBV18 combines with J gene TRBJ2-5; 7 nucleotides agree with TRBD2. J lost 3 bases, V lost 2 bases, and 3 bases had no gene match. CDR1 KGHSH and CDR2 LQKENI come from the germline V gene. The CDR3 length is 14 residues. The CDR3 protein is CASSPDLAEETQYF. Here the CDR3 DNA reads TGTGCCAGCTCACCAGACCTAGCGGAAGAGACCCAGTACTTC.

The chain carries TRBV5-1 and TRBJ2-1, with TRBD2 matching over 10 bases. This CDR3 region has 17 residues. Germline V gene lookup returns CDR1 SGHRS and CDR2 YFSETQ. V lost 0 bases to trimming and J lost 5 bases; unmatched junction nucleotides: 8. The CDR3 region has the DNA TGCGCCAGCAGCTTGGGCCTTGCTAGCGGGAGCAACAATGAGCAGTTCTTC. Translated: CASSLGLASGSNNEQFF.

The chain joins TRBV28 to TRBJ2-7, with 7 bases that match TRBD2. The germline CDR1 and CDR2 sequences are MDHEN and SYDVKM. The CDR3 runs to 14 residues. V was pared by 8 bases and J by 0 bases, with 7 bases of the junction left unmatched. In DNA form, the CDR3 reads TGTGCCAGCCGGGAGTGGGGGGGCTCCTACGAGCAGTACTTC. As protein: CASREWGGSYEQYF.